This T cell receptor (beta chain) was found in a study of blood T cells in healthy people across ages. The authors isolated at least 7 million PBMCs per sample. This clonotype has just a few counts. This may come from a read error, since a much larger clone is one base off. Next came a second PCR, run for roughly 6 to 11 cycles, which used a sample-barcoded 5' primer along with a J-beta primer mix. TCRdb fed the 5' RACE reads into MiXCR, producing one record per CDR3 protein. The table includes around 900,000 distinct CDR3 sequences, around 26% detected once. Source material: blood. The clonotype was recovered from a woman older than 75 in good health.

DNA of the CDR3: TGTGCCAGCAGCTTTGTTTACGACAATAAGCAGTTCTTC. This translates into CASSFVYDNKQFF. V gene TRBV5-6 combines with J gene TRBJ2-1; no clear D gene. Looked up from germline, CDR1 is SGHDT and CDR2 is YYEEEE. The CDR3 runs 13 residues.